The source of this T cell receptor (beta chain) is a study of control samples from healthy donors and cancer patients. Clones were read by immunoSEQ multiplex PCR, and TCRdb kept only the in-frame ones, dropping some. The sample lists under 150,000 clones; around 86% were seen once. This CDR3 has 15 amino acids. Trimming removed 0 bases from V and 8 bases from J; junction bases left unmatched: 9. Germline values: CDR1 MGHRA, CDR2 YSYEKL. The chain joins TRBV4-1 to TRBJ1-2; 7 nucleotides align to TRBD1. The sequenced sample consisted of blood. This clonotype was sampled from a young man in good health. The CDR3 protein is CASSQDFPDRRGYTF. The CDR3 coding sequence is TGCGCCAGCAGCCAAGATTTCCCGGACAGGAGGGGCTACACCTTC.